One T cell receptor (beta chain) is described in this entry. The antigen is unknown. The data were obtained in a study of T cell responses to AZD1222 COVID-19 vaccine. Regarding the study as a whole: Seropositive at baseline were only a handful of AZD1222 recipients. Donors skewed white British and female; clonal diversity was possibly underestimated. Sampled repertoires all dated from after the peak T cell response. Nearly half of spike-specific TCRs reportedly go after variant regions that carry no mutations.

In germline, CDR1 is MNHEY, CDR2 SMNVEV (reference sequence). With 0 bases clipped from V and 2 bases from J, the junction kept 7 bases outside the gene matches. This CDR3 is built from 16 residues. TCRdb's table, derived via immunoSEQ multiplex PCR, lists solely in-frame clones and lacks some. The profile shows some 150,000 clones, about nine tenths of them singletons. The TCR sequence derives from an adult who received the AZD1222 COVID-19 vaccine. V and J are TRBV27 and TRBJ2-7; 7 bases map to TRBD2. The sample consisted of peripheral blood, taken 28 days after the second AZD1222 dose. CDR3 sequence: CASSLSGLADTYEQYF. Here the CDR3 DNA reads TGTGCCAGCAGTTTATCTGGGCTAGCGGACACCTACGAGCAGTACTTC.